The entry that follows covers one T cell receptor (beta chain) sequence. The CDR3 is made up of 22 amino acids. The record originates from a study of blood T cell repertoires in COVID-19. Libraries were prepared by immunoSEQ multiplex PCR; TCRdb keeps only in-frame clonotypes and omits some of them. The table includes around 330,000 clones, over 75% detected once. Recovered status in Cohort 3 required two negative PCRs, clearance, or symptom resolution. The clonotype originates from a middle-aged woman who had recovered from COVID-19. The chain is built from TRBV21-1 and TRBJ2-1; TRBD2 is the table's D call and was not checked against the DNA. TRBV21-1 is listed as a pseudogene. The sequencing sample was made of PBMCs or T cells enriched from blood (not recorded which). In nucleotides, the CDR3 is TGTGCCAGCAGCAAAGAAGGGGCCAACCATAGCGGGAGGCCAATCTCCTACAATGAGCAGTTCTTC. Translating gives CASSKEGANHSGRPISYNEQFF.